This is a list of T cell receptor beta chains from one sample in a study of prognosis after radiotherapy for stage I lung cancer. One entry per CDR3 protein results from TCRdb running MiXCR on the multiplex PCR reads. Among roughly 27,000 distinct CDR3 sequences listed, roughly 50% were seen once. The sequencing used PBMCs, collected before or after stereotactic body radiation therapy (not recorded which). Receptors were obtained from a donor over 45 with non-small cell lung cancer. The conserved cysteine and the conserved F or W are not part of the CDR3 here. Clone size is stated in some rows and not others, as once, few, many or a class when expanded.

V gene	J gene	clone size	CDR3 protein
TRBV6-5	TRBJ2-5	.	ASSYSHESGGLQETKY
TRBV12-3/TRBV12-4	TRBJ2-7	medium-sized	ASRDRESYEQY
TRBV12-5	TRBJ2-5	many	ASGLVRYSGREGETQY
TRBV11-2	TRBJ1-1	.	ASSPQGAANTEAF
TRBV7-2	TRBJ2-7	many	ASSPTGTGVYEQY
TRBV11-2	TRBJ2-3	.	ASSLDVVDTQY
TRBV19	TRBJ2-7	.	ASSIGQTSYEQY
TRBV27	TRBJ2-7	.	ASSSTGTNAYEQY
TRBV18	TRBJ2-5	few	ASSPYRVGETQY
TRBV6-1	TRBJ2-1	.	ASSEAQSTVEQF
TRBV5-1	TRBJ2-7	.	ASSFGGGQVSYEQY
TRBV28	TRBJ2-7	.	ASSLYVSYEQY
TRBV24-1	TRBJ2-1	few	ATSDRTRTGKQF
TRBV7-2	TRBJ1-3	.	ASSLGDVRSGNTIY
TRBV19	TRBJ1-2	many	ASSTRQQYYGYT
TRBV18	TRBJ2-2	many	ASSPSIDGELF
TRBV10-3	TRBJ2-7	many	AISPGTLSYEQY
TRBV20-1	TRBJ1-2	many	SARDEGTALSGYT
TRBV19	TRBJ2-2	.	ASSIGGSGELF
TRBV5-1	TRBJ2-7	.	ASSRTVNSYEQY
TRBV15	TRBJ2-2	.	ATSRELAERGELF
TRBV14	TRBJ2-2	.	ASRTLQWKNTGELF
TRBV6-1	TRBJ1-2	.	ASSLTGFGYT
TRBV5-5	TRBJ2-5	many	ASSLSAGGSYQETQY
TRBV5-6	TRBJ1-5	.	ASSLSDRGSNQPQH
TRBV7-9	TRBJ2-1	many	ASHPLLFGGGAHNEQF
TRBV20-1	TRBJ2-7	.	SARDPGQGLYEQY
TRBV30	TRBJ2-3	.	AWSVPRQRLLDTQY
TRBV18	TRBJ1-6	.	ASSSSTGGTSSNSPLH
TRBV7-9	TRBJ2-7	.	ASSLAGVSYEQY
TRBV18	TRBJ2-2	many	ASSTSGATGELF
TRBV9	TRBJ2-2	.	ASRGRTGDTGEMF
TRBV7-6	TRBJ1-1	many	ASSPNVGGAEAF
TRBV2	TRBJ2-5	.	ASSERGIGGLQETQY
TRBV6-5	TRBJ2-2	once	ASSLQGWDTGELF
TRBV11-2	TRBJ2-7	many	ASSLSGQGAYEQY
TRBV5-1	TRBJ2-5	many	ASRLTSGGAFGETQY
TRBV9	TRBJ2-2	many	ASSVVGGANAGELF
TRBV7-2	TRBJ1-1	many	ASSLPGTGSQAF
TRBV19	TRBJ1-4	many	ASSTQGGFEKLF
TRBV11-2	TRBJ1-2	medium-sized	ASSPNAGQGYGYT
TRBV5-5	TRBJ1-5	.	ASSFDREVDQPQH
TRBV20-1	TRBJ2-4	many	SARDWTVFGGIQY
TRBV7-2	TRBJ1-2	many	ASRGTGANYGYT